Sequencing of this T cell receptor beta chain was carried out in a study of patients and donors after allogeneic stem cell transplantation. This clonotype turned up a few times. From the RT-PCR reads, TCRdb called clonotypes with MiXCR, one entry per CDR3 protein. Among more than 850,000 distinct CDR3 sequences listed, more than 15% were seen once. Trimming stripped 5 bases from V and 7 bases from J, with 11 bases between. Germline loops: CDR1 SEHNR, CDR2 FQNEAQ (reference sequence). CDR3 length equals 13 residues. This chain uses TRBV7-9 with TRBJ2-2; a weak D match, TRBD2 (6 bases). This TCR was sampled from a human donor who was either an allogeneic HSCT recipient or a stem cell or donor lymphocyte infusion donor (not recorded which). It is not recorded whose cells these are; they may come from a transplant donor. Sequenced input: blood, either unsorted or a sorted T cell fraction (not recorded which). The CDR3 sequence is CASSMGLLGELFF. The DNA of the CDR3 is TGTGCCAGCAGCATGGGACTCCTCGGGGAGCTGTTTTTT.